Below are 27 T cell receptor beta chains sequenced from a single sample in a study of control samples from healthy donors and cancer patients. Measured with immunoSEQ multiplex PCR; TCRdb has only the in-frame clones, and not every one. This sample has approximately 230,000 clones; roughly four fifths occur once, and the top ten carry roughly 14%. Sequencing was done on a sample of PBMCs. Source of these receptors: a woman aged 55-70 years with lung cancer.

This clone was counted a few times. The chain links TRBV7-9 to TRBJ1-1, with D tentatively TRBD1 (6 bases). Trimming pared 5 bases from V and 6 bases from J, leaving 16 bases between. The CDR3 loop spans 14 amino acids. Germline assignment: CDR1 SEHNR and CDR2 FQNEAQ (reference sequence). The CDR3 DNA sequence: TGTGCCAGCAGCCCGACACAGGGTTCTCCTGAAGCTTTCTTT. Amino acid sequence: CASSPTQGSPEAFF.

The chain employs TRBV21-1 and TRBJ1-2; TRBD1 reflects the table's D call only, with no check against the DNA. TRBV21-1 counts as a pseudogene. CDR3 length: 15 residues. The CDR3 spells CASSTRQNTNYGYTF. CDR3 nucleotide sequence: TGTGCCAGCAGCACACGACAGAATACTAACTATGGCTACACCTTC.

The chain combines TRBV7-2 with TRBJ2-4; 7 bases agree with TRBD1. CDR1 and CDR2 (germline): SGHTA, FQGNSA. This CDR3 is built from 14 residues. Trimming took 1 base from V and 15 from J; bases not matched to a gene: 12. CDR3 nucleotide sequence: TGTGCCAGCAGCTTAGAACCCCGGACAGGCCGGAGGTACTTC. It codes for CASSLEPRTGRRYF.

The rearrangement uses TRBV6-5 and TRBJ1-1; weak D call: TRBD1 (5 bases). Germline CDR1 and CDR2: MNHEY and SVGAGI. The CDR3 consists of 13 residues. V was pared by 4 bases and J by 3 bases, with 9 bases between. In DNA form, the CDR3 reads TGTGCCAGCAGTTTTCAGGGTCACACTGAAGCTTTCTTT. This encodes CASSFQGHTEAFF.

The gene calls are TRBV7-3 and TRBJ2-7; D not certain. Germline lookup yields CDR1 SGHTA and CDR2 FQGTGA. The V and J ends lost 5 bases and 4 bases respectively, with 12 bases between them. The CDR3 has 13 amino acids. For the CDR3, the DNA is TGTGCCAGCAGCCTGGTTGCCGGGTACGAGCAGTACTTC. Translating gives CASSLVAGYEQYF.

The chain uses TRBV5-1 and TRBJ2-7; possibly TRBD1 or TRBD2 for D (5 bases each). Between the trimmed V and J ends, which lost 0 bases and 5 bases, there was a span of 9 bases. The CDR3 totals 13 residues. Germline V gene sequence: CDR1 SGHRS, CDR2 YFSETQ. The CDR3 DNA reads TGCGCCAGCAGCTTGGAAGGGACGAACGAGCAGTACTTC. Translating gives CASSLEGTNEQYF.

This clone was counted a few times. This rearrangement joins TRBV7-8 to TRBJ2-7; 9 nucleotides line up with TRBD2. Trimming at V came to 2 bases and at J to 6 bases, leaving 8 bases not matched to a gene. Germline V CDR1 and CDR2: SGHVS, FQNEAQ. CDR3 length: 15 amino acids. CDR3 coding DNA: TGTGCCAGCAGCTTAATGGGGGCGGGAGGGTCCGAGCAGTACTTC. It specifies CASSLMGAGGSEQYF.

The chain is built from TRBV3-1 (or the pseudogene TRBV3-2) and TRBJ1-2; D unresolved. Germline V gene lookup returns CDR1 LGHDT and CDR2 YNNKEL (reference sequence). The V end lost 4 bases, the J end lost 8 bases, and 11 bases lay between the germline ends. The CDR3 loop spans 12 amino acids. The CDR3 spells CASSPRQGGYTF. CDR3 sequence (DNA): TGTGCCAGCAGCCCCCGACAAGGAGGCTACACCTTC.

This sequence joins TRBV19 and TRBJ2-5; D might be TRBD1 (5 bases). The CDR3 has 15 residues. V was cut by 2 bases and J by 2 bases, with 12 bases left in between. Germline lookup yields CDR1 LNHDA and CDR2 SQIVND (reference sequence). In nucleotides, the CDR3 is TGTGCCAGTAGTATACAGGGCAACCGACAAGAGACCCAGTACTTC. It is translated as CASSIQGNRQETQYF. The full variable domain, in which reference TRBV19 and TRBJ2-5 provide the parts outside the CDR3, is DGGITQSPKYLFRKEGQNVTLSCEQNLNHDAMYWYRQDPGQGLRLIYYSQIVNDFQKGDIAEGYSVSREKKESFPLTVTSAQKNPTAFYLCASSIQGNRQETQYFGPGTRLLVL.

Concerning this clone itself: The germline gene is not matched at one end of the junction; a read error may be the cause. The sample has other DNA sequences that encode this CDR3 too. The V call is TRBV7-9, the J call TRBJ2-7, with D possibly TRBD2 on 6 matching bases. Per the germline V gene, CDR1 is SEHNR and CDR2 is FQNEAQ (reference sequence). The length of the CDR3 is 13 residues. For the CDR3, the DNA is TGTGCCAGCAGCCAGAGCGGCGGGGACGAACAGTACTTC. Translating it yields CASSQSGGDEQYF.

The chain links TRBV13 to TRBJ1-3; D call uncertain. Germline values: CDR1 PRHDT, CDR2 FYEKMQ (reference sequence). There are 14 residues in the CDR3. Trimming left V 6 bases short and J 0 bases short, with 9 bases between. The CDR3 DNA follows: TGTGCCAGCAGTAGAGTTGACTCTGGAAACACCATATATTTT. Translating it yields CASSRVDSGNTIYF.

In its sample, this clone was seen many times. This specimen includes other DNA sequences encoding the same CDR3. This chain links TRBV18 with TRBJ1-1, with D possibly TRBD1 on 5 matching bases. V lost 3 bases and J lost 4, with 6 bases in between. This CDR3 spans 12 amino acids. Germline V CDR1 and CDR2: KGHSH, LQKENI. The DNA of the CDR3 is TGTGCCAGCTCACCTCAGGGCACTGAAGCTTTCTTT. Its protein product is CASSPQGTEAFF.

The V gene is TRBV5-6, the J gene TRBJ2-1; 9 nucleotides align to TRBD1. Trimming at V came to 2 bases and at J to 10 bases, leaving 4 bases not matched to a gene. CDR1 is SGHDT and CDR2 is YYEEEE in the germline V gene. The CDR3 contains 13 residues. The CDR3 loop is CASSFTGGREQFF. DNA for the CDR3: TGTGCCAGCAGCTTTACAGGGGGCCGGGAGCAGTTCTTC.

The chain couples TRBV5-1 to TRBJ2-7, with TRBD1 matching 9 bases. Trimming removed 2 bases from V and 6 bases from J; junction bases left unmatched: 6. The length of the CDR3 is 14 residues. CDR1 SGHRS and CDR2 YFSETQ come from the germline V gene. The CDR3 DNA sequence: TGCGCCAGCAGCTTCCACCGACAGGGGGGCGAGCAGTACTTC. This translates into CASSFHRQGGEQYF.

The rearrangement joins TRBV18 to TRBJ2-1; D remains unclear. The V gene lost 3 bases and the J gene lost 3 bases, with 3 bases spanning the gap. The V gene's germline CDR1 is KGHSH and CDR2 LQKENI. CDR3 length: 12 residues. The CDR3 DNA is TGTGCCAGCTCACCGGACTACAATGAGCAGTTCTTC. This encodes CASSPDYNEQFF.

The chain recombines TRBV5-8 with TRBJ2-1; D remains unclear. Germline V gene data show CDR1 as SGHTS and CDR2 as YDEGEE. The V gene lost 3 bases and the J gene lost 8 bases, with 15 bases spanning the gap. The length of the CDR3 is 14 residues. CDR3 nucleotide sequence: TGTGCCAGCAGCTGGCCAAGGAAGGGTGATGAGCAGTTCTTC. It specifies CASSWPRKGDEQFF.

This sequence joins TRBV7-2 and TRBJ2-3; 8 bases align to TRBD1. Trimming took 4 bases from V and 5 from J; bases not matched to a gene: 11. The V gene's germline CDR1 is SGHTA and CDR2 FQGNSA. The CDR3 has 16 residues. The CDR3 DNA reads TGTGCCAGCAGCTCCCAAGGGACAGGCGTTGGAGATACGCAGTATTTT. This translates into CASSSQGTGVGDTQYF.

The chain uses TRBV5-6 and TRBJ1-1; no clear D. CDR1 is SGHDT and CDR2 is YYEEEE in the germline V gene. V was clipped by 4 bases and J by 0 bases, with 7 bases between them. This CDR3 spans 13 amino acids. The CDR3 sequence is CASSPLLNTEAFF. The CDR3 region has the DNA TGTGCCAGCAGCCCTTTATTGAACACTGAAGCTTTCTTT.

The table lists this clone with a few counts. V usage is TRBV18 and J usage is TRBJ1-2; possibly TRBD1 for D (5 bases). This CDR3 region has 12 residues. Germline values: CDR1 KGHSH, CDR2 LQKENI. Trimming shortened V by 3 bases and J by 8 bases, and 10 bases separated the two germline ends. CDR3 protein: CASSPVRDGYTF. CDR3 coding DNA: TGTGCCAGCTCACCGGTCCGGGACGGCTACACCTTC.

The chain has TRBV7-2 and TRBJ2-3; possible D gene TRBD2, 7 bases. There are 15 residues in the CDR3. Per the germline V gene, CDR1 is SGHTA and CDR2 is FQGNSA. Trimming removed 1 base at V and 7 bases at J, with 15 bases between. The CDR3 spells CASSLGGASGYTQYF. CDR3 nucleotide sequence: TGTGCCAGCAGCTTAGGGGGGGCTAGCGGATATACGCAGTATTTT.

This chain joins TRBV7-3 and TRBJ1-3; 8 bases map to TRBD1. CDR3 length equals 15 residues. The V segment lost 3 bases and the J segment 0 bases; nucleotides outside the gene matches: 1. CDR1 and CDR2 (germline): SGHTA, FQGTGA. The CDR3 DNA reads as TGTGCCAGCAGCTTTACAGGGGGCTCTGGAAACACCATATATTTT. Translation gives CASSFTGGSGNTIYF.

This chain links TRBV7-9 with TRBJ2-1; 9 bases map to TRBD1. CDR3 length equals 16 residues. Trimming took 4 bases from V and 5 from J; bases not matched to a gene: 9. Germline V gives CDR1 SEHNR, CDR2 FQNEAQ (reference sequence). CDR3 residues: CASSSLGQGRHNEQFF. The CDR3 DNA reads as TGTGCCAGCAGCTCCCTGGGACAGGGTCGGCACAATGAGCAGTTCTTC. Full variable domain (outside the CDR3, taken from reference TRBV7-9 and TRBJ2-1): DTGVSQNPRHKITKRGQNVTFRCDPISEHNRLYWYRQTLGQGPEFLTYFQNEAQLEKSRLLSDRFSAERPKGSFSTLEIQRTEQGDSAMYLCASSSLGQGRHNEQFFGPGTRLTVL.

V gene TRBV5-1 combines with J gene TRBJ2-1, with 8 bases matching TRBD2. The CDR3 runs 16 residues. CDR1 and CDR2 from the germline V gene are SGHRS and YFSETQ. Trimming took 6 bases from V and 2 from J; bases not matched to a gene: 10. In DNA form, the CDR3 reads TGCGCCAGCACCCCCGGGGGGGCGGGAGCCTACAATGAGCAGTTCTTC. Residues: CASTPGGAGAYNEQFF.

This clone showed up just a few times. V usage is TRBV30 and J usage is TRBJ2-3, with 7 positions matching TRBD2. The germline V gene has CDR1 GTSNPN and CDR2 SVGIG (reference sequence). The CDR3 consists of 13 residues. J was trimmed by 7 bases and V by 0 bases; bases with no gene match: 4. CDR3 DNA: TGTGCCTGGAGTGTGGGCGGGAGAAATACGCAGTATTTT. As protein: CAWSVGGRNTQYF.

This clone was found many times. In DNA form, the CDR3 reads TGTGCCAGCTCACCGGACAGGAACTATGGCTACACCTTC. This translates into CASSPDRNYGYTF. This chain joins TRBV18 and TRBJ1-2, with 7 bases matching TRBD1. The length of the CDR3 is 13 residues. Trimming at V came to 3 bases and at J to 2 bases, leaving 0 bases not matched to a gene. Germline-derived CDR1 and CDR2 are KGHSH and LQKENI.

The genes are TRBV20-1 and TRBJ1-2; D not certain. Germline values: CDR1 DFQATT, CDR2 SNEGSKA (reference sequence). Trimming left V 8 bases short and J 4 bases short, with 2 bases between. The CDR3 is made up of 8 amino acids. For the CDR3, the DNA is TGCAGTACCTATGGCTACACCTTC. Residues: CSTYGYTF.

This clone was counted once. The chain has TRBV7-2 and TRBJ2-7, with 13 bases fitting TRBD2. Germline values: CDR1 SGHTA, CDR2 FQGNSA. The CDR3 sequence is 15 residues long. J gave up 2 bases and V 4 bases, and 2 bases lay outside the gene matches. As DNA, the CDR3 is TGTGCCAGCAGCTCCGGGACTAGCGGGGCCTACGAGCAGTACTTC. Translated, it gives CASSSGTSGAYEQYF.